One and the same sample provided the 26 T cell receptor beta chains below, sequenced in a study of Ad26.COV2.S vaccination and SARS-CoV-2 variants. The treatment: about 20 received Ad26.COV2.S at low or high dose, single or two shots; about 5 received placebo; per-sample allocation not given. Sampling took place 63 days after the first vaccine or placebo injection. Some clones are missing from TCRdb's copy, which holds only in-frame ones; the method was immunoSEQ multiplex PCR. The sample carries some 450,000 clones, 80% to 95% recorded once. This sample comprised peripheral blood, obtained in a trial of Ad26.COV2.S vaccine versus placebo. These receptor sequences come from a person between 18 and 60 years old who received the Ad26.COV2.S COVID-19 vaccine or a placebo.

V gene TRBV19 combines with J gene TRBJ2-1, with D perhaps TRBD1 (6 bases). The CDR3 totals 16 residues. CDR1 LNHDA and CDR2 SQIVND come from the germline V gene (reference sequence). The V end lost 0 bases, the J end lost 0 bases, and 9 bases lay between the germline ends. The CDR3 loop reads CASSIDTGRSYNEQFF. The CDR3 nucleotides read TGTGCCAGTAGTATAGACACAGGGCGCTCCTACAATGAGCAGTTCTTC.

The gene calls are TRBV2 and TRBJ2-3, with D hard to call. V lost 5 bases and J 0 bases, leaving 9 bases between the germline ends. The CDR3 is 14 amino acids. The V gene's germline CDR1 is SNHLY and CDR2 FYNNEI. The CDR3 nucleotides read TGTGCCAGCAGTCTAACCCTGAGCACAGATACGCAGTATTTT. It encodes CASSLTLSTDTQYF.

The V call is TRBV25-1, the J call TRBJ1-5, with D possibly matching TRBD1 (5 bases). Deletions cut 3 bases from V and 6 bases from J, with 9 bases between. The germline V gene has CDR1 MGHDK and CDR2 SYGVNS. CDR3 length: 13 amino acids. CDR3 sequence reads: CASSDRAGQPQHF. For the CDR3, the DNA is TGTGCCAGCAGTGACAGGGCGGGTCAGCCCCAGCATTTT.

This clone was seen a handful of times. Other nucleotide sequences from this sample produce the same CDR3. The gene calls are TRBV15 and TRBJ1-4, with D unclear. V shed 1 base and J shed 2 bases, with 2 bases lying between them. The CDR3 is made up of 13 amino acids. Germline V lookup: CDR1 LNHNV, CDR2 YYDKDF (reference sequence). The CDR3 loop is CATSRGTNEKLFF. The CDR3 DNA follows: TGTGCCACCAGCAGAGGCACTAATGAAAAACTGTTTTTT.

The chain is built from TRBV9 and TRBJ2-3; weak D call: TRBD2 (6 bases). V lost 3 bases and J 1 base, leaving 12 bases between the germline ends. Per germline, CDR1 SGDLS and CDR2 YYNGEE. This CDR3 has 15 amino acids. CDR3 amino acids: CASSAHSSGTDTQYF. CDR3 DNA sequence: TGTGCCAGCAGCGCGCATTCTAGCGGCACAGATACGCAGTATTTT.

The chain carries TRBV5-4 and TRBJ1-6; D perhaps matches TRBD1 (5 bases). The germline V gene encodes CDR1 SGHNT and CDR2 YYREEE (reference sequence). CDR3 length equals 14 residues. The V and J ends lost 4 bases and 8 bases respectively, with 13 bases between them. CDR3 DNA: TGTGCCAGCAGCCCTCGGGGGTTGGATTCACCCCTCCACTTT. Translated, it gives CASSPRGLDSPLHF.

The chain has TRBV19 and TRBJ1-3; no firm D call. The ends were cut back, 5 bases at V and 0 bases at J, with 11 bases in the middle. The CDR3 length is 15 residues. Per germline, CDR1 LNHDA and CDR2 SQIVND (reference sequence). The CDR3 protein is CASSQVVISGNTIYF. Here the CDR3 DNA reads TGTGCCAGTAGTCAAGTGGTGATCTCTGGAAACACCATATATTTT.

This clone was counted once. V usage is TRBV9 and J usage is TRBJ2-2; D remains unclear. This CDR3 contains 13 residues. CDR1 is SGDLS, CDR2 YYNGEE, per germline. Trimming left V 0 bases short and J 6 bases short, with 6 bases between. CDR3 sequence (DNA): TGTGCCAGCAGCGTAGTTCTGTCCGGGGAGCTGTTTTTT. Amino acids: CASSVVLSGELFF.

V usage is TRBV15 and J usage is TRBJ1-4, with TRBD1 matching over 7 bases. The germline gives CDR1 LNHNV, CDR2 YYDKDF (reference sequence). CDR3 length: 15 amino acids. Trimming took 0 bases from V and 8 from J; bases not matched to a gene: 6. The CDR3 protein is CATSRDRQGEEKLFF. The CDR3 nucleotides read TGTGCCACCAGCAGAGATAGACAGGGTGAAGAAAAACTGTTTTTT.

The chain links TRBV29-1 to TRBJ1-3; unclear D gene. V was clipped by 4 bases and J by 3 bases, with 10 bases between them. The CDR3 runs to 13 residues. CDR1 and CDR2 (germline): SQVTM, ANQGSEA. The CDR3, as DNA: TGCAGCGTTGTCGGCAAAAATGGAAACACCATATATTTT. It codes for CSVVGKNGNTIYF.

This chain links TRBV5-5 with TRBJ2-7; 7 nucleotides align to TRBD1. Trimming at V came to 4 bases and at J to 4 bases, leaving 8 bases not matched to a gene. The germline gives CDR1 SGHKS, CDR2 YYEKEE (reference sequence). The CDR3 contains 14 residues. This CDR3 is CASSTATGDYEQYF. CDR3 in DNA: TGTGCCAGCAGCACCGCTACAGGGGATTACGAGCAGTACTTC.

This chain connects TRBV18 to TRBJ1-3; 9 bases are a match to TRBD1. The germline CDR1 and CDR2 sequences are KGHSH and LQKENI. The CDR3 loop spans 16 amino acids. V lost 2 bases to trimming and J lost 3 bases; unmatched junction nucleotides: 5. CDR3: CASSPLWTGVGNTIYF. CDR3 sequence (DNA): TGTGCCAGCTCACCATTATGGACAGGGGTTGGAAACACCATATATTTT.

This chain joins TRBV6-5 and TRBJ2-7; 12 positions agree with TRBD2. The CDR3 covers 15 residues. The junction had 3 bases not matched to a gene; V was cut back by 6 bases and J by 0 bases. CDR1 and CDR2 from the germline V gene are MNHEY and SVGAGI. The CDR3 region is CASRGLAGSSYEQYF. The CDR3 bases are TGTGCCAGCAGAGGACTAGCGGGGAGCTCCTACGAGCAGTACTTC.

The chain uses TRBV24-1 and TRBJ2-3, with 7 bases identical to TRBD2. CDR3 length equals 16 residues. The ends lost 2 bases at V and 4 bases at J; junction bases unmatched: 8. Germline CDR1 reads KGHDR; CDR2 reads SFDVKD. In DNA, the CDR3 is TGTGCCACCAGTGATTCAGGTGCGGGAGAGGCAGATACGCAGTATTTT. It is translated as CATSDSGAGEADTQYF.

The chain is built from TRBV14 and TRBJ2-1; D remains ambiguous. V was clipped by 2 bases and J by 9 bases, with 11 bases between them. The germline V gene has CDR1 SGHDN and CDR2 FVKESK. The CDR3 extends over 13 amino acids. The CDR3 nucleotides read TGTGCCAGCAGCCAACTCCTTGGTCGTGAGCAGTTCTTC. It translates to CASSQLLGREQFF. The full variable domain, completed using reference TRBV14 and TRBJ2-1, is EAGVTQFPSHSVIEKGQTVTLRCDPISGHDNLYWYRRVMGKEIKFLLHFVKESKQDESGMPNNRFLAERTGGTYSTLKVQPAELEDSGVYFCASSQLLGREQFFGPGTRLTVL.

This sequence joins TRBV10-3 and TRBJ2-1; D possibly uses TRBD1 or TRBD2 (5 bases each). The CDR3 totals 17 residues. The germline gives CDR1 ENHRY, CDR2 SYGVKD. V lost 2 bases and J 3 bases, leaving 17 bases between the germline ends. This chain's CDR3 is CAISEPLTGTIYNEQFF. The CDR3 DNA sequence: TGTGCCATCAGTGAGCCCCTTACCGGGACCATCTACAATGAGCAGTTCTTC.

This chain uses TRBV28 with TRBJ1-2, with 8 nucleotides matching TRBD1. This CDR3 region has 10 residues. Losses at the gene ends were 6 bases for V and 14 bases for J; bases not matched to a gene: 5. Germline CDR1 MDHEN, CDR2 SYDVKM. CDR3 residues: CASRRDRWTF. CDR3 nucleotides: TGTGCCAGCAGACGGGACAGGTGGACCTTC.

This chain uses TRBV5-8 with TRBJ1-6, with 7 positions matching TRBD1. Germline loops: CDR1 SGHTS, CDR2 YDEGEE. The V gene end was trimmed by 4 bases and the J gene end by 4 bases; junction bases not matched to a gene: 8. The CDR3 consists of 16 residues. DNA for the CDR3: TGTGCCAGCAGCGTTCCGGACAGGCGGTATAATTCACCCCTCCACTTT. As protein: CASSVPDRRYNSPLHF.

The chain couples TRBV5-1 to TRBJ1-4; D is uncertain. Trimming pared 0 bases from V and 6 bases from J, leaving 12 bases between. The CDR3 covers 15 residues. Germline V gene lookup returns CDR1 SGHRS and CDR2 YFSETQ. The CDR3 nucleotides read TGCGCCAGCAGCTTGGCCTGGCAGGAGGATGAAAAACTGTTTTTT. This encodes CASSLAWQEDEKLFF.

The CDR3 region has the DNA TGCAGCGTTGAATATCTGGACAGAGATATTTTGAACACTGAAGCTTTCTTT. This sequence encodes CSVEYLDRDILNTEAFF. The chain couples TRBV29-1 to TRBJ1-1; D is possibly TRBD1 (6 bases). V was pared by 2 bases and J by 0 bases, with 19 bases between. CDR3 length: 17 residues. The germline CDR1 and CDR2 sequences are SQVTM and ANQGSEA.

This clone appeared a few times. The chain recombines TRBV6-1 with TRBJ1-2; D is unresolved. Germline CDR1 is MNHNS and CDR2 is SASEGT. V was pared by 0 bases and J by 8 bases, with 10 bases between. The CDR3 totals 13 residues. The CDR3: CASSEAGSLGYTF. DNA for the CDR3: TGTGCCAGCAGTGAAGCAGGCTCCTTGGGCTACACCTTC.

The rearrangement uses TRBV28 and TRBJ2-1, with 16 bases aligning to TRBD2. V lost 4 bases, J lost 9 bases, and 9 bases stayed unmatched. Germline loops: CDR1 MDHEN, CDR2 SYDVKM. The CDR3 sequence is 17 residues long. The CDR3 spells CASSSLAGTSGGGEQFF. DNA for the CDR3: TGTGCCAGCAGTTCCCTCGCGGGGACTAGCGGGGGGGGTGAGCAGTTCTTC.

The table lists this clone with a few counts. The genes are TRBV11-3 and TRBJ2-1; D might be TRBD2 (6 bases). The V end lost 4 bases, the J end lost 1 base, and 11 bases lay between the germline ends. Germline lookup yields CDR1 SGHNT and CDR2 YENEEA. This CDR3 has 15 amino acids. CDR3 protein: CASSSLATSYNEQFF. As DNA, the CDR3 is TGTGCCAGCAGCTCCCTAGCGACATCCTACAATGAGCAGTTCTTC.

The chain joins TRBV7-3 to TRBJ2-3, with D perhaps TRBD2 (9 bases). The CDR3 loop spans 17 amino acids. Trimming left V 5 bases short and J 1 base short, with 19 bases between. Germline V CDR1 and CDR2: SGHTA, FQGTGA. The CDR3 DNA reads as TGTGCCAGCAGCCCCACAGGGGGGACTAGCCGCACAGATACGCAGTATTTT. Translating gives CASSPTGGTSRTDTQYF.

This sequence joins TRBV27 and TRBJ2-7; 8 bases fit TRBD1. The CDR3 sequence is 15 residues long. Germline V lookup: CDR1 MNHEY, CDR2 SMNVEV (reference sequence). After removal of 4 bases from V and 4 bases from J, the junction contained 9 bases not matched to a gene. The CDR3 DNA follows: TGTGCCAGCAGTTCGTATAGGACAGGGAAGTACGAGCAGTACTTC. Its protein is CASSSYRTGKYEQYF.

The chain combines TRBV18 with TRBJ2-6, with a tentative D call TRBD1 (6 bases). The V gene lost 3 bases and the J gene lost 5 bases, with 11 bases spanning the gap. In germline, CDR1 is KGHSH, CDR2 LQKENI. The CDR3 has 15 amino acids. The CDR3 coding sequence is TGTGCCAGCTCACCCACTACAGGGAGGGCCAACGTCCTGACTTTC. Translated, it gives CASSPTTGRANVLTF.